A single sample gave rise to the 31 T cell receptor beta chains below, sequenced in a study of T cell responses to AZD1222 COVID-19 vaccine. Assay: immunoSEQ multiplex PCR; the TCRdb copy retains only in-frame clones and omits some. The table shows more than 70,000 clones, with approximately 88% occurring only once. The source material was peripheral blood, sampled on day 0 of AZD1222 vaccination. The receptors were gathered from an adult in good health.

V gene TRBV7-2 combines with J gene TRBJ1-1; D is uncertain. The V end lost 0 bases, the J end lost 1 base, and 3 bases lay between the germline ends. The CDR3 is 13 residues long. The V gene's germline CDR1 is SGHTA and CDR2 FQGNSA. CDR3 sequence: CASSLAGNTEAFF. In nucleotides, the CDR3 is TGTGCCAGCAGCTTAGCTGGGAACACTGAAGCTTTCTTT.

To note about this clone: One end of the junction is discordant with germline, which a read error may explain. The V gene is TRBV7-7, the J gene TRBJ2-1; 7 bases line up with TRBD2. Germline CDR1 and CDR2: SSHAT and FNYEAQ (reference sequence). This CDR3 spans 15 amino acids. The CDR3 sequence is CASSLKSGTYNEQFF. The CDR3 DNA is TGTGCTAGCAGCTTAAAGAGCGGGACCTACAATGAGCAGTTCTTC.

The chain has TRBV6-5 and TRBJ2-7; D call uncertain. From germline, CDR1 is MNHEY and CDR2 SVGAGI. This CDR3 region has 11 residues. V lost 10 bases and J lost 4, with 11 bases in between. CDR3 sequence (DNA): TGTGCCACCACCAGAGTTTACGAGCAGTACTTC. Translated, it gives CATTRVYEQYF.

The chain carries TRBV18 and TRBJ2-1, with 11 bases that match TRBD2. This CDR3 has 15 residues. V dropped 3 bases and J dropped 5; count of bases not matched to a gene: 3. Germline-derived CDR1 and CDR2 are KGHSH and LQKENI. CDR3 loop: CASSPFSGRDNEQFF. CDR3 nucleotide sequence: TGTGCCAGCTCACCCTTTAGCGGGAGGGACAATGAGCAGTTCTTC.

This sequence joins TRBV6-5 and TRBJ1-4; 9 bases are a match to TRBD1. The CDR3 is 14 residues long. Unmatched junction bases numbered 6, after V lost 5 bases and J lost 8 bases. Germline loops: CDR1 MNHEY, CDR2 SVGAGI. CDR3 loop: CASSRTGAGEKLFF. DNA of the CDR3: TGTGCCAGCAGTCGGACAGGGGCAGGCGAAAAACTGTTTTTT.

This clone was observed once. The chain is built from TRBV6-4 and TRBJ2-1, with 7 bases aligning to TRBD2. J was trimmed by 0 bases and V by 2 bases; bases with no gene match: 7. The CDR3 is 17 amino acids. Germline CDR1 reads MRHNA; CDR2 reads SNTAGT. DNA for the CDR3: TGTGCCAGCAGTGACCCTAGCCGGGACTACTCCTACAATGAGCAGTTCTTC. Translating it yields CASSDPSRDYSYNEQFF.

V is TRBV28 and J is TRBJ1-6, with D uncertain. Germline lookup yields CDR1 MDHEN and CDR2 SYDVKM. V lost 8 bases to trimming and J lost 1 base, with 18 bases between them. This CDR3 is built from 17 residues. CDR3 DNA sequence: TGTGCCAGCTCTAAGATCCTCCTGGGGTCCTATAATTCACCCCTCCACTTT. Translating it yields CASSKILLGSYNSPLHF. Looking up the rest from reference TRBV28 and TRBJ1-6 gives the full variable domain: DVKVTQSSRYLVKRTGEKVFLECVQDMDHENMFWYRQDPGLGLRLIYFSYDVKMKEKGDIPEGYSVSREKKERFSLILESASTNQTSMYLCASSKILLGSYNSPLHFGNGTRLTVT.

Notes on this clone: A read error may account for a junction end that differs from germline. This sequence joins TRBV5-1 and TRBJ1-1; 7 bases line up with TRBD1. Germline V gives CDR1 SGHRS, CDR2 YFSETQ. CDR3 length: 13 amino acids. This CDR3 is CASSRPDRPDAFF. The CDR3 nucleotides are TGCGCCAGCAGCCGACCGGACAGGCCTGATGCTTTCTTT.

The chain joins TRBV6-1 to TRBJ1-2, with D uncertain. Germline CDR1 and CDR2: MNHNS and SASEGT. The V end lost 1 base, the J end lost 9 bases, and 12 bases lay between the germline ends. This CDR3 contains 13 residues. The CDR3 protein is CASSEGTFTRYTF. Here the CDR3 DNA reads TGTGCCAGCAGTGAAGGGACCTTCACTCGCTACACCTTC.

This chain uses TRBV3-1 (or the pseudogene TRBV3-2) with TRBJ1-6; D is perhaps TRBD1 (5 bases). The CDR3 has 15 amino acids. Germline CDR1 is LGHDT and CDR2 is YNNKEL (reference sequence). Trimming shortened V by 1 base and J by 6 bases, and 10 bases separated the two germline ends. Here the CDR3 reads CASSQGAGINSPLHF. DNA for the CDR3: TGTGCCAGCAGCCAAGGGGCAGGGATTAATTCACCCCTCCACTTT.

V gene TRBV5-1 combines with J gene TRBJ2-1, with TRBD1 as a possible D gene (5 bases). This CDR3 region has 14 residues. V gave up 3 bases and J gave up 0 bases, with 7 bases separating them. Germline CDR1 reads SGHRS; CDR2 reads YFSETQ. CDR3 in amino acids: CASSSDSSYNEQFF. CDR3 bases: TGCGCCAGCAGCTCCGACAGCTCCTACAATGAGCAGTTCTTC. The whole variable domain, filled in from reference TRBV5-1 and TRBJ2-1, reads KAGVTQTPRYLIKTRGQQVTLSCSPISGHRSVSWYQQTPGQGLQFLFEYFSETQRNKGNFPGRFSGRQFSNSRSEMNVSTLELGDSALYLCASSSDSSYNEQFFGPGTRLTVL.

The chain has TRBV7-8 and TRBJ2-2, with TRBD2 matching 8 bases. The length of the CDR3 is 17 residues. Germline V lookup: CDR1 SGHVS, CDR2 FQNEAQ. Trimming removed 2 bases from V and 0 bases from J; junction bases left unmatched: 5. Written as DNA, the CDR3 is TGTGCCAGCAGCTTAATCTTCGGGGGGGCGAACACCGGGGAGCTGTTTTTT. Its protein product is CASSLIFGGANTGELFF.

The gene calls are TRBV6-5 and TRBJ1-3, with 9 bases lining up with TRBD1. The length of the CDR3 is 16 residues. J lost 2 bases, V lost 3 bases, and 5 bases had no gene match. CDR1 and CDR2 from the germline V gene are MNHEY and SVGAGI. As DNA, the CDR3 is TGTGCCAGCAGTTATTATGGGACAGGGACTGGAAACACCATATATTTT. This translates into CASSYYGTGTGNTIYF.

The chain combines TRBV7-3 with TRBJ1-3; D is perhaps TRBD1 (5 bases). From germline, CDR1 is SGHTA and CDR2 FQGTGA. The CDR3 is 16 amino acids. V lost 0 bases, J lost 3 bases, and 12 bases lay in between. This chain's CDR3 is CASSLTAGTDGNTIYF. The CDR3 DNA reads as TGTGCCAGCAGCTTAACGGCCGGGACGGATGGAAACACCATATATTTT.

This sequence joins TRBV5-5 and TRBJ1-3, with unresolved D. The CDR3 extends over 15 amino acids. Per the germline V gene, CDR1 is SGHKS and CDR2 is YYEKEE (reference sequence). V was pared by 4 bases and J by 0 bases, with 11 bases between. CDR3 protein: CASSRQLTSGNTIYF. In DNA form, the CDR3 reads TGTGCCAGCAGCAGACAATTAACCTCTGGAAACACCATATATTTT.

The V gene is TRBV5-1, the J gene TRBJ2-3, with 10 bases fitting TRBD1. This CDR3 has 14 amino acids. Germline V gene sequence: CDR1 SGHRS, CDR2 YFSETQ. Germline trimming cut 7 bases from V and 6 bases from J; bases unmatched to any gene: 8. As DNA, the CDR3 is TGCGCCAGCGAAAGGACAGGGGGTACTGATACGCAGTATTTT. Translated, it gives CASERTGGTDTQYF.

This clone was observed once. This chain links TRBV9 with TRBJ2-3; tentatively, D is TRBD1 (7 bases). Trimming removed 4 bases at V and 2 bases at J, with 11 bases between. The CDR3 consists of 14 residues. The germline V gene encodes CDR1 SGDLS and CDR2 YYNGEE. CDR3 in amino acids: CASSPRGATDTQYF. The CDR3 coding sequence is TGTGCCAGCAGCCCCAGGGGGGCCACAGATACGCAGTATTTT. The full variable domain, completed using reference TRBV9 and TRBJ2-3, is DSGVTQTPKHLITATGQRVTLRCSPRSGDLSVYWYQQSLDQGLQFLIQYYNGEERAKGNILERFSAQQFPDLHSELNLSSLELGDSALYFCASSPRGATDTQYFGPGTRLTVL.

The V gene is TRBV11-2, the J gene TRBJ1-1; D gene unclear. The CDR3 has 14 residues. CDR1 and CDR2 from the germline V gene are SGHAT and FQNNGV. V was clipped by 4 bases and J by 4 bases, with 13 bases between them. CDR3 protein: CASSSETWGTEAFF. The CDR3 DNA is TGTGCCAGCAGCTCCGAAACTTGGGGCACTGAAGCTTTCTTT.

The chain uses TRBV6-5 and TRBJ1-3; D is unresolved. The CDR3 runs 13 residues. The V gene's germline CDR1 is MNHEY and CDR2 SVGAGI. V lost 0 bases and J 4 bases, leaving 4 bases between the germline ends. For the CDR3, the DNA is TGTGCCAGCAGTTACTCGATGGGAAACACCATATATTTT. This codes for CASSYSMGNTIYF.

The chain links TRBV2 to TRBJ1-2, with D perhaps TRBD1 (6 bases). V was trimmed by 8 bases and J by 4 bases, leaving 11 bases between them. Germline V gene data show CDR1 as SNHLY and CDR2 as FYNNEI. The CDR3 has 12 residues. The CDR3 DNA reads as TGTGCCAGCGGGGGCAGGGGCTATGGCTACACCTTC. Protein sequence: CASGGRGYGYTF.

The chain employs TRBV12-3 or TRBV12-4 and TRBJ1-1; D gene uncertain. Trimming left V 0 bases short and J 2 bases short, with 4 bases between. The CDR3 extends over 13 amino acids. CDR3: CASSLAPNTEAFF. In DNA form, the CDR3 reads TGTGCCAGCAGTTTAGCACCCAACACTGAAGCTTTCTTT.

This clone was seen a single time. The chain combines TRBV28 with TRBJ1-1, with TRBD1 matching over 8 bases. The CDR3 runs to 15 residues. With V trimmed by 1 base and J by 2 bases, 3 bases remained unmatched. Germline assignment: CDR1 MDHEN and CDR2 SYDVKM. The CDR3 nucleotides read TGTGCCAGCAGTTTATCCAGGGGGCGAAACACTGAAGCTTTCTTT. Protein sequence: CASSLSRGRNTEAFF.

V is TRBV7-6 and J is TRBJ2-5; TRBD2 matches 12 bases. The junction had 12 bases not matched to a gene; V was cut back by 5 bases and J by 5 bases. CDR3 size: 17 residues. CDR1 is SGHVS and CDR2 is FNYEAQ in the germline V gene. As DNA, the CDR3 is TGTGCCAGCAGCCCCCGACTGGCTAGCGGGAGGGGGGAGACCCAGTACTTC. Protein: CASSPRLASGRGETQYF.

CDR3 DNA sequence: TGTGCCACGACATCTAACTATGGCTACACCTTC. Its protein is CATTSNYGYTF. The rearrangement joins TRBV28 to TRBJ1-2; D gene uncertain. V gave up 10 bases and J gave up 0 bases, with 6 bases separating them. Germline V gives CDR1 MDHEN, CDR2 SYDVKM. The CDR3 spans 11 residues.

The J gene is TRBJ1-5, the V gene TRBV6-2 or TRBV6-3, with 8 bases fitting TRBD1. The J segment lost 0 bases and the V segment lost 2 bases, leaving 15 bases of the junction unmatched. This CDR3 has 20 residues. CDR1 is MNHEY, CDR2 SVGEGT, per germline. The CDR3: CASSYARLTGVSGSNQPQHF. The DNA of the CDR3 is TGTGCCAGCAGTTACGCGCGCCTGACAGGGGTTTCGGGTAGCAATCAGCCCCAGCATTTT.

The chain employs TRBV7-2 and TRBJ2-1; D not certain. V lost 1 base and J 3 bases, leaving 10 bases between the germline ends. Looked up from germline, CDR1 is SGHTA and CDR2 is FQGNSA. The CDR3 is made up of 15 amino acids. DNA of the CDR3: TGTGCCAGCAGCTTAGTGAGCGTCAACTACAATGAGCAGTTCTTC. Its translation is CASSLVSVNYNEQFF.

The chain uses TRBV28 and TRBJ1-5; D is uncertain. V lost 7 bases and J lost 1, with 5 bases in between. Germline lookup yields CDR1 MDHEN and CDR2 SYDVKM. This CDR3 contains 12 residues. This chain's CDR3 is CASNPSNQPQHF. CDR3 nucleotide sequence: TGTGCCAGCAACCCCAGCAATCAGCCCCAGCATTTT.

The chain couples TRBV7-2 to TRBJ2-6; D is uncertain. CDR3 length: 16 amino acids. Germline-derived CDR1 and CDR2 are SGHTA and FQGNSA. Trimming shortened V by 5 bases and J by 0 bases, and 11 bases separated the two germline ends. The CDR3 sequence is CASSPHGSSGANVLTF. CDR3 nucleotides: TGTGCCAGCAGCCCCCATGGATCCTCTGGGGCCAACGTCCTGACTTTC.

The chain is built from TRBV12-3 or TRBV12-4 and TRBJ2-1; D perhaps matches TRBD2 (6 bases). The CDR3 totals 13 residues. Trimming took 5 bases from V and 4 from J, leaving 9 bases between them. This CDR3 is CASSGGLYNEQFF. Written as DNA, the CDR3 is TGTGCCAGCAGTGGAGGGTTGTACAATGAGCAGTTCTTC.

This sequence joins TRBV20-1 and TRBJ2-7, with D possibly matching TRBD2 (5 bases). V was pared by 6 bases and J by 7 bases, with 13 bases between. The CDR3 extends over 11 amino acids. Germline V gene lookup returns CDR1 DFQATT and CDR2 SNEGSKA (reference sequence). CDR3 coding DNA: TGCAGTGCAACCGGAGGAGGTGAGCAGTACTTC. Translating gives CSATGGGEQYF.

The chain couples TRBV7-9 to TRBJ2-6, with no clear D. Trimming removed 3 bases from V and 2 bases from J, with 5 bases in between. Germline V gene lookup returns CDR1 SEHNR and CDR2 FQNEAQ (reference sequence). This CDR3 spans 14 amino acids. The CDR3 bases are TGTGCCAGCAGCTTTAGTCCTGGGGCCAACGTCCTGACTTTC. It yields the protein CASSFSPGANVLTF.